These 19 T cell receptor beta chains originate from one sample sequenced in a study of OX40 agonist ivuxolimab in advanced cancers. Sequencing used immunoSEQ multiplex PCR; TCRdb keeps in-frame clones, though not all of them. The sample consists of 70,000 to 85,000 clones, about 94% of them appearing once. The input for sequencing was CD4+ or CD8+ T cells sorted from blood, taken in a trial of the OX40 agonist ivuxolimab. These receptors originate from an adult with an advanced solid tumor such as melanoma, head and neck, liver or kidney cancer.

The chain has TRBV27 and TRBJ2-7; 12 positions agree with TRBD2. V lost 5 bases and J lost 1; bases outside the gene matches: 3. The germline V gene has CDR1 MNHEY and CDR2 SMNVEV (reference sequence). This CDR3 is built from 15 residues. CDR3 region: CASSHGLAGSYEQYF. The CDR3, as DNA: TGTGCCAGCAGTCACGGACTAGCGGGATCCTACGAGCAGTACTTC.

The chain combines TRBV7-2 with TRBJ2-1; 7 nucleotides agree with TRBD1. V trimming: 5 bases; J trimming: 2 bases; junction bases outside the gene matches: 12. Germline assignment: CDR1 SGHTA and CDR2 FQGNSA. CDR3 length: 17 residues. Here the CDR3 reads CASSAETGFGPYNEQFF. DNA for the CDR3: TGTGCCAGCAGCGCAGAGACAGGGTTCGGCCCCTACAATGAGCAGTTCTTC. The full variable domain, in which reference TRBV7-2 and TRBJ2-1 provide the parts outside the CDR3, is GAGVSQSPSNKVTEKGKDVELRCDPISGHTALYWYRQSLGQGLEFLIYFQGNSAPDKSGLPSDRFSAERTGGSVSTLTIQRTQQEDSAVYLCASSAETGFGPYNEQFFGPGTRLTVL.

The J gene is TRBJ2-5, the V gene TRBV2; 8 bases agree with TRBD1. The CDR3 extends over 14 amino acids. The J segment lost 0 bases and the V segment lost 6 bases, leaving 3 bases of the junction unmatched. Per germline, CDR1 SNHLY and CDR2 FYNNEI. The CDR3 DNA reads as TGTGCCAGCAGGGGGACAGGCCACCAAGAGACCCAGTACTTC. It is translated as CASRGTGHQETQYF.

CDR3 nucleotides: TGTGCCAGCAGCTTGACTGTGGGGGACACATGGGAGCAGTTCTTC. It translates to CASSLTVGDTWEQFF. The gene calls are TRBV5-4 and TRBJ2-1; TRBD1 is a possible D gene (6 bases). Germline V gives CDR1 SGHNT, CDR2 YYREEE (reference sequence). The CDR3 contains 15 residues. The ends were cut back, 1 base at V and 10 bases at J, with 18 bases in the middle.

The gene calls are TRBV9 and TRBJ1-1, with D uncertain. The ends were cut back, 0 bases at V and 0 bases at J, with 6 bases in the middle. The CDR3 contains 14 residues. The germline gives CDR1 SGDLS, CDR2 YYNGEE. The CDR3 protein is CASSVVDVNTEAFF. The DNA of the CDR3 is TGTGCCAGCAGCGTAGTGGACGTGAACACTGAAGCTTTCTTT.

This clone came up once. The CDR3 region is CASSDNPGRLNQPQHF. The CDR3 DNA sequence: TGCGCCAGCAGCGATAACCCGGGACGGCTTAATCAGCCCCAGCATTTT. The chain combines TRBV4-1 with TRBJ1-5, with a tentative D call TRBD1 (5 bases). Germline assignment: CDR1 MGHRA and CDR2 YSYEKL. This CDR3 contains 16 residues. Between the trimmed V and J ends, which lost 5 bases and 4 bases, there was a span of 18 bases.

The genes are TRBV30 and TRBJ2-4; D might be TRBD1 or TRBD2, each matching 6 bases. Trimming pared 0 bases from V and 7 bases from J, leaving 10 bases between. There are 13 residues in the CDR3. CDR1 is GTSNPN and CDR2 is SVGIG in the germline V gene (reference sequence). CDR3 sequence reads: CAWSVGGWNIQYF. CDR3 nucleotide sequence: TGTGCCTGGAGTGTAGGGGGGTGGAACATTCAGTACTTC. Full variable domain (rest looked up from reference TRBV30 and TRBJ2-4): SQTIHQWPATLVQPVGSPLSLECTVEGTSNPNLYWYRQAAGRGLQLLFYSVGIGQISSEVPQNLSASRPQDRQFILSSKKLLLSDSGFYLCAWSVGGWNIQYFGAGTRLSVL.

This sequence joins TRBV30 and TRBJ1-2; D not certain. The V gene lost 5 bases and the J gene lost 8 bases, with 24 bases spanning the gap. CDR3 length equals 15 residues. Looked up from germline, CDR1 is GTSNPN and CDR2 is SVGIG (reference sequence). CDR3 sequence (DNA): TGTGCCTGGGAGTCCCCTCGCGGGGTTTCGGGAGGCTACACCTTC. This encodes CAWESPRGVSGGYTF.

The chain carries TRBV5-1 and TRBJ2-7, with TRBD2 matching over 7 bases. CDR1 and CDR2 (germline): SGHRS, YFSETQ. Trimming cost V 6 bases and J 5 bases; bases outside gene matches: 11. The CDR3 consists of 14 residues. CDR3 amino acids: CASKMGGSLDEQYF. CDR3 in DNA: TGCGCCAGCAAAATGGGGGGGAGTCTCGACGAGCAGTACTTC.

The chain has TRBV27 and TRBJ1-2; 8 nucleotides line up with TRBD1. The CDR3 totals 14 residues. Per the germline V gene, CDR1 is MNHEY and CDR2 is SMNVEV (reference sequence). The V segment lost 6 bases and the J segment 4 bases; nucleotides outside the gene matches: 7. The CDR3 nucleotides read TGTGCCAGCAGCTGGGGGACAGGAGCCTATGGCTACACCTTC. Its translation is CASSWGTGAYGYTF.

V and J are TRBV11-2 and TRBJ2-7; 7 bases map to TRBD2. CDR3 length: 15 amino acids. The trim removed 1 base at V and 5 bases at J, leaving 8 bases unmatched. Germline CDR1 reads SGHAT; CDR2 reads FQNNGV. The CDR3 loop reads CASSLGAGADDEQYF. The CDR3 DNA reads as TGTGCCAGCAGCTTAGGGGCGGGAGCAGACGACGAGCAGTACTTC.

This sequence joins TRBV6-5 and TRBJ2-4; 8 nucleotides align to TRBD1. Germline trimming cut 7 bases from V and 11 bases from J; bases unmatched to any gene: 10. The CDR3 loop spans 13 amino acids. Germline assignment: CDR1 MNHEY and CDR2 SVGAGI. CDR3 coding DNA: TGTGCCAGCACCTGGGACAGGTATTTCGTTCAGTACTTC. It encodes CASTWDRYFVQYF.

The chain joins TRBV7-2 to TRBJ1-2; the match to TRBD1 covers 7 bases. V dropped 4 bases and J dropped 8; count of bases not matched to a gene: 7. The CDR3 extends over 13 amino acids. Looked up from germline, CDR1 is SGHTA and CDR2 is FQGNSA. CDR3 DNA sequence: TGTGCCAGCAGCTACTTGACAGGGTACGGCTACACCTTC. Translation: CASSYLTGYGYTF.

This rearrangement joins TRBV7-3 to TRBJ2-1; D uncertain. CDR3 length: 16 residues. Germline V gene sequence: CDR1 SGHTA, CDR2 FQGTGA. Between the trimmed V and J ends, which lost 1 base and 4 bases, there was a span of 14 bases. The chain's CDR3 is CASSLSFGLSYNEQFF. For the CDR3, the DNA is TGTGCCAGCAGCTTAAGTTTTGGCCTCTCTTACAATGAGCAGTTCTTC. Filled out from reference TRBV7-3 and TRBJ2-1, the complete variable domain reads GAGVSQTPSNKVTEKGKYVELRCDPISGHTALYWYRQSLGQGPEFLIYFQGTGAADDSGLPNDRFFAVRPEGSVSTLKIQRTERGDSAVYLCASSLSFGLSYNEQFFGPGTRLTVL.

The CDR3 is CASNPSSETQYF. The CDR3 region has the DNA TGTGCCAGCAACCCCTCCTCGGAGACCCAGTACTTC. The J gene is TRBJ2-5, the V gene TRBV6-5, with unresolved D. CDR1 is MNHEY and CDR2 is SVGAGI in the germline V gene. The CDR3 is 12 residues long. The V gene lost 7 bases and the J gene lost 5 bases, with 11 bases spanning the gap.

The CDR3 DNA reads TGTGCCAGCCTGGGTCCAGACGGGGAGCTGTTTTTT. Translating it yields CASLGPDGELFF. The V gene is TRBV4-2, the J gene TRBJ2-2, with unresolved D. Deletions cut 8 bases from V and 7 bases from J, with 11 bases between. The CDR3 spans 12 residues. The germline gives CDR1 LGHNA, CDR2 YNFKEQ.

This clone was observed a handful of times. The chain links TRBV9 to TRBJ2-2; D call uncertain. V was clipped by 3 bases and J by 0 bases, with 9 bases between them. Per germline, CDR1 SGDLS and CDR2 YYNGEE. This CDR3 is built from 15 residues. CDR3 in DNA: TGTGCCAGCAGCGACCAGACGGCGAACACCGGGGAGCTGTTTTTT. Amino acids: CASSDQTANTGELFF.

V gene TRBV19 combines with J gene TRBJ2-2, with D perhaps given as TRBD1 or TRBD2 (6 bases each). There are 14 residues in the CDR3. The germline V gene encodes CDR1 LNHDA and CDR2 SQIVND (reference sequence). Trimming left V 8 bases short and J 3 bases short, with 13 bases between. The CDR3 DNA reads as TGTGCCAGTGCAGGGGAGGTGGACACCGGGGAGCTGTTTTTT. Translating gives CASAGEVDTGELFF.

This clone has a single count. The chain links TRBV2 to TRBJ2-2; 10 nucleotides match TRBD2. The V gene end was trimmed by 8 bases and the J gene end by 1 base; junction bases not matched to a gene: 1. The CDR3 loop spans 14 amino acids. The germline V gene has CDR1 SNHLY and CDR2 FYNNEI. The CDR3 nucleotides are TGTGCCAGCCCTAGCGGGGGGAACACCGGGGAGCTGTTTTTT. Translating gives CASPSGGNTGELFF.